Below, 25 T cell receptor beta chains from the same sample are listed, as sequenced in a study of blood T cell repertoires in COVID-19. Generated by immunoSEQ multiplex PCR, the TCRdb table keeps only in-frame clones and is missing some. Among some 64,000 clones listed, around 85% were seen once. The specimen sequenced was peripheral blood. Receptor source: a man aged 55 to 70 with acute or convalescent COVID-19.

CDR3 region: CATSDSTGGNQPQHF. For the CDR3, the DNA is TGTGCCACCAGTGATTCGACAGGGGGAAACCAGCCCCAGCATTTT. The chain uses TRBV24-1 and TRBJ1-5, with 9 bases lining up with TRBD1. V lost 2 bases to trimming and J lost 7 bases; unmatched junction nucleotides: 5. The CDR3 length is 15 residues. CDR1 is KGHDR and CDR2 is SFDVKD in the germline V gene.

The chain uses TRBV7-8 and TRBJ1-1; D might be TRBD1 (6 bases). V was trimmed by 5 bases and J by 5 bases, leaving 15 bases between them. CDR1 SGHVS and CDR2 FQNEAQ come from the germline V gene. The CDR3 is 14 residues long. This CDR3 reads CASSLTGFRTEAFF. The CDR3 DNA reads TGTGCCAGCAGCCTCACAGGGTTTAGGACTGAAGCTTTCTTT.

V and J are TRBV24-1 and TRBJ2-7; D is perhaps TRBD2 (6 bases). The CDR3 loop spans 15 amino acids. V dropped 3 bases and J dropped 8 bases, with 19 bases sitting between them. Germline assignment: CDR1 KGHDR and CDR2 SFDVKD. The CDR3 DNA follows: TGTGCCACCAGTGATCCGGGGACTTCGCGCGGTAAGCAGTACTTC. Protein: CATSDPGTSRGKQYF.

The chain is built from TRBV30 and TRBJ1-5, with D unresolved. Germline values: CDR1 GTSNPN, CDR2 SVGIG (reference sequence). Trimming stripped 6 bases from V and 3 bases from J, with 12 bases between. The CDR3 totals 13 residues. The CDR3 region has the DNA TGTGCCTGCAATGGGCAGCTCAATCAGCCCCAGCATTTT. As protein: CACNGQLNQPQHF.

This clone was found once. V gene TRBV2 combines with J gene TRBJ2-7; 12 bases map to TRBD2. This CDR3 has 18 residues. CDR1 and CDR2 (germline): SNHLY, FYNNEI. V dropped 3 bases and J dropped 1; count of bases not matched to a gene: 10. In DNA form, the CDR3 reads TGTGCCAGCAGTGACAGACTAGCGGGGGCCGTAACATCCTACGAGCAGTACTTC. As protein: CASSDRLAGAVTSYEQYF.

This clone was counted between two and nine times. This chain joins TRBV20-1 and TRBJ1-5; D gene uncertain. Germline V lookup: CDR1 DFQATT, CDR2 SNEGSKA (reference sequence). Deletions cut 3 bases from V and 3 bases from J, with 6 bases between. This CDR3 has 12 amino acids. The CDR3 DNA reads as TGCAGTGCTAGTAATAACAATCAGCCCCAGCATTTT. Its translation: CSASNNNQPQHF.

The chain employs TRBV25-1 and TRBJ2-7; tentative D call: TRBD1 (6 bases). The CDR3 loop spans 14 amino acids. Trimming pared 7 bases from V and 2 bases from J, leaving 15 bases between. CDR1 is MGHDK and CDR2 is SYGVNS in the germline V gene. CDR3 coding DNA: TGTGCCAGCACTACAGTGGGGGCTACCTACGAGCAGTACTTC. Residues: CASTTVGATYEQYF.

The chain couples TRBV3-1 (or the pseudogene TRBV3-2) to TRBJ1-1; D not resolved. V was pared by 1 base and J by 0 bases, with 12 bases between. The V gene's germline CDR1 is LGHDT and CDR2 YNNKEL (reference sequence). The CDR3 totals 16 residues. The CDR3 coding sequence is TGTGCCAGCAGCCAAGGTCCTAGGACTATGAACACTGAAGCTTTCTTT. It translates to CASSQGPRTMNTEAFF.

CDR3 residues: CAWSLKSTDTQYF. In DNA form, the CDR3 reads TGTGCCTGGAGCCTAAAAAGCACAGATACGCAGTATTTT. The chain couples TRBV30 to TRBJ2-3; D is uncertain. The CDR3 runs to 13 residues. Germline CDR1 and CDR2: GTSNPN and SVGIG (reference sequence). With 3 bases removed from V and 0 bases from J, the gap between germline ends came to 7 bases.

The chain has TRBV4-2 and TRBJ1-1; 9 bases agree with TRBD1. The CDR3 runs to 15 residues. V shed 4 bases, J shed 5 bases, and the junction held 8 bases outside the gene matches. CDR1 LGHNA and CDR2 YNFKEQ come from the germline V gene. CDR3 loop: CASSRRGQGWTEAFF. CDR3 nucleotide sequence: TGTGCCAGCAGCCGGCGTGGACAGGGGTGGACTGAAGCTTTCTTT.

The chain has TRBV5-1 and TRBJ2-3, with 9 bases lining up with TRBD2. V lost 0 bases, J lost 4 bases, and 3 bases stayed unmatched. CDR3 length: 15 amino acids. Germline V gene lookup returns CDR1 SGHRS and CDR2 YFSETQ. In DNA, the CDR3 is TGCGCCAGCAGCTTGGGCGGGAGGGTAGCAGATACGCAGTATTTT. It encodes CASSLGGRVADTQYF.

The chain has TRBV6-5 and TRBJ1-2; D perhaps matches TRBD1 (6 bases). This CDR3 comprises 12 residues. The germline gives CDR1 MNHEY, CDR2 SVGAGI. Trimming shortened V by 4 bases and J by 8 bases, and 11 bases separated the two germline ends. The CDR3: CASSSLGQGYTF. The CDR3 region has the DNA TGTGCCAGCAGTTCCCTCGGACAGGGCTACACCTTC.

The chain has TRBV19 and TRBJ2-1, with a weak D call TRBD2 (5 bases). Germline V gene data show CDR1 as LNHDA and CDR2 as SQIVND (reference sequence). With 2 bases removed from V and 0 bases from J, the gap between germline ends came to 8 bases. CDR3 length equals 15 residues. Here the CDR3 reads CASSITGYSYNEQFF. CDR3 sequence (DNA): TGTGCCAGTAGTATAACGGGATACTCCTACAATGAGCAGTTCTTC.

Regarding this clone: A read error may account for a junction end that differs from germline. J is TRBJ2-1 and V is TRBV7-9; 11 nucleotides line up with TRBD2. The CDR3 totals 16 residues. CDR1 and CDR2 from the germline V gene are SEHNR and FQNEAQ (reference sequence). The CDR3 loop is CASSPRLAGYYNEQFF. The CDR3 bases are TGTGCTAGCAGCCCGAGACTAGCGGGATACTACAATGAGCAGTTCTTC.

This clone was seen a few times. The chain is built from TRBV20-1 and TRBJ1-1; D gene uncertain. Germline-derived CDR1 and CDR2 are DFQATT and SNEGSKA (reference sequence). Trimming stripped 5 bases from V and 1 base from J, with 5 bases between. The CDR3 covers 11 residues. CDR3 region: CSALENTEAFF. The CDR3 coding sequence is TGCAGTGCTTTAGAGAACACTGAAGCTTTCTTT.

The chain links TRBV28 to TRBJ1-4; D possibly corresponds to TRBD1 (5 bases). CDR1 and CDR2 (germline): MDHEN, SYDVKM. V lost 2 bases and J 8 bases, leaving 15 bases between the germline ends. This CDR3 region has 15 residues. The CDR3 loop reads CASSLGGAQEEKLFF. CDR3 in DNA: TGTGCCAGCAGTTTAGGTGGGGCGCAGGAGGAAAAACTGTTTTTT.

The chain recombines TRBV6-5 with TRBJ2-3; a weak D match, TRBD2 (6 bases). Trimming stripped 10 bases from V and 3 bases from J, with 17 bases between. The germline V gene encodes CDR1 MNHEY and CDR2 SVGAGI. The CDR3 consists of 14 residues. CDR3 sequence reads: CATRDFISTDTQYF. For the CDR3, the DNA is TGTGCCACACGGGACTTTATCAGTACAGATACGCAGTATTTT.

The chain is built from TRBV9 and TRBJ2-3, with 9 bases identical to TRBD2. The CDR3 length is 18 residues. The V gene end was trimmed by 0 bases and the J gene end by 2 bases; junction bases not matched to a gene: 10. Germline CDR1 and CDR2: SGDLS and YYNGEE. The CDR3 bases are TGTGCCAGCAGCGTAGAGGCTAGCGGGACCTTTCACACAGATACGCAGTATTTT. Its protein is CASSVEASGTFHTDTQYF.

This clone was seen only once. The genes are TRBV5-1 and TRBJ1-2; TRBD1 aligns across 9 bases. This CDR3 comprises 14 residues. V lost 4 bases to trimming and J lost 2 bases; unmatched junction nucleotides: 3. The V gene's germline CDR1 is SGHRS and CDR2 YFSETQ. The CDR3 loop reads CASSPGTGNYGYTF. In DNA form, the CDR3 reads TGCGCCAGCAGCCCCGGGACAGGGAACTATGGCTACACCTTC.

The rearrangement joins TRBV27 to TRBJ2-2, with 11 bases aligning to TRBD2. Germline V gene data show CDR1 as MNHEY and CDR2 as SMNVEV (reference sequence). This CDR3 is 17 amino acids long. After removal of 0 bases from V and 3 bases from J, the junction contained 3 bases not matched to a gene. CDR3 in amino acids: CASSLSRLAGYTGELFF. The CDR3 DNA reads TGTGCCAGCAGTTTATCTAGACTAGCGGGGTACACCGGGGAGCTGTTTTTT.

The rearrangement links TRBV19 to TRBJ1-5, with D uncertain. V was cut by 1 base and J by 0 bases, with 7 bases left in between. The CDR3 sequence is 15 residues long. The germline V gene encodes CDR1 LNHDA and CDR2 SQIVND (reference sequence). Written as DNA, the CDR3 is TGTGCCAGTAGTATAGTTGCGATTAGCAATCAGCCCCAGCATTTT. As protein: CASSIVAISNQPQHF.

The gene calls are TRBV3-1 (or the pseudogene TRBV3-2) and TRBJ2-3; D uncertain. This CDR3 has 12 amino acids. The germline CDR1 and CDR2 sequences are LGHDT and YNNKEL (reference sequence). Trimming cost V 7 bases and J 7 bases, with 12 bases left between them. This CDR3 is CASNGEANTQYF. As DNA, the CDR3 is TGTGCCAGCAACGGAGAAGCAAATACGCAGTATTTT.

V and J are TRBV4-2 and TRBJ2-3, with 10 nucleotides matching TRBD2. Germline V gives CDR1 LGHNA, CDR2 YNFKEQ. Unmatched junction bases numbered 0, after V lost 2 bases and J lost 4 bases. This CDR3 is 14 amino acids long. The CDR3 DNA is TGTGCCAGCAGCCAAAGCGGGAGGGCAGATACGCAGTATTTT. Encoded protein: CASSQSGRADTQYF.

The rearrangement uses TRBV21-1 and TRBJ2-1; the table's D gene call, TRBD1, was not cross checked with the DNA. TRBV21-1 is given as a pseudogene. The CDR3 loop spans 14 amino acids. The CDR3 sequence: CASSPWDRDREQFF. The CDR3 bases are TGTGCCAGCAGCCCCTGGGACAGGGATCGCGAGCAGTTCTTC.

This chain links TRBV6-4 with TRBJ2-3; 7 bases map to TRBD2. Per the germline V gene, CDR1 is MRHNA and CDR2 is SNTAGT. This CDR3 has 15 residues. V lost 4 bases to trimming and J lost 0 bases; unmatched junction nucleotides: 4. The CDR3 sequence is CASSVLATSTDTQYF. CDR3 in DNA: TGTGCCAGCAGTGTACTAGCGACTAGCACAGATACGCAGTATTTT.